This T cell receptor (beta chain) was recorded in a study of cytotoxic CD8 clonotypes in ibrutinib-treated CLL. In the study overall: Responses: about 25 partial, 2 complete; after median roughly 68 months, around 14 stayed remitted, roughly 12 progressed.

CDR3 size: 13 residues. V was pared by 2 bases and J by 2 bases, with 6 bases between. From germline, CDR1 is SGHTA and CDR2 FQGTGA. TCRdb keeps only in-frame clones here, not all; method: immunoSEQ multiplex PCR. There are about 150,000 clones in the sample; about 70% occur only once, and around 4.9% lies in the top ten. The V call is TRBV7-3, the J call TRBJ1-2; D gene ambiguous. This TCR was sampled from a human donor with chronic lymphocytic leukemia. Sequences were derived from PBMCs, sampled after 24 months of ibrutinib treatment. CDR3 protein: CASSLEGNYGYTF. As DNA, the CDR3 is TGTGCCAGCAGCTTAGAGGGCAACTATGGCTACACCTTC.